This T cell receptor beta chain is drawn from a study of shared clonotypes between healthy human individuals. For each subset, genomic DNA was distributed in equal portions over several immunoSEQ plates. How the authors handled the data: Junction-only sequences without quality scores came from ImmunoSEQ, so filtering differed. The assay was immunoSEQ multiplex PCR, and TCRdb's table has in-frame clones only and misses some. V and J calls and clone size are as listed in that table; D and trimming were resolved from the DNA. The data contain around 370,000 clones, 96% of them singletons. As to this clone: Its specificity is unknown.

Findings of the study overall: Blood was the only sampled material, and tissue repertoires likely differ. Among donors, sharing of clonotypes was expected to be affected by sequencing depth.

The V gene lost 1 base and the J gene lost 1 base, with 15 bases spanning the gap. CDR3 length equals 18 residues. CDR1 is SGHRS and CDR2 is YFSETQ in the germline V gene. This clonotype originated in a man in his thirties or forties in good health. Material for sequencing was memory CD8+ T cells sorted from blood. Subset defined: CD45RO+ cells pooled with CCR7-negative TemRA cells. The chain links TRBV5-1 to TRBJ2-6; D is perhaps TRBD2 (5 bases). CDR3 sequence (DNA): TGCGCCAGCAGCTTGACTAGTGTACCAACTTCTGGGGCCAACGTCCTGACTTTC. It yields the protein CASSLTSVPTSGANVLTF.